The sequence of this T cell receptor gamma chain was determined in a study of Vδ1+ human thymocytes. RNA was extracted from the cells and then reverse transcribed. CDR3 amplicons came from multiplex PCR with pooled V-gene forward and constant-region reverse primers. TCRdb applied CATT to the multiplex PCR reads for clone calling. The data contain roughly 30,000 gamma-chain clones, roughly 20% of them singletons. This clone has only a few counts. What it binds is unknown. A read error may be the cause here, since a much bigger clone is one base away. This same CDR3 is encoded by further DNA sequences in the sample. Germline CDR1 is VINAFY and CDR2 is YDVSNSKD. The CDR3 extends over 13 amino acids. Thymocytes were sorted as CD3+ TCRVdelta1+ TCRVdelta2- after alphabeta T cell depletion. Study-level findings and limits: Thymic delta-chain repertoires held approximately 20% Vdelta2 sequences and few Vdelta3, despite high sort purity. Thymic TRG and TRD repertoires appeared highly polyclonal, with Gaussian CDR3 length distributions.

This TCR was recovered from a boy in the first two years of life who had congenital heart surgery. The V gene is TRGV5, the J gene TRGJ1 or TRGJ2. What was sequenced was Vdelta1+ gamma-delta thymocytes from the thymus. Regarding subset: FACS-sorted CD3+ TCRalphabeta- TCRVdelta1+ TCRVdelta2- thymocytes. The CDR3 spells CATWDRPDYKKLF. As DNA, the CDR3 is TGTGCCACCTGGGACAGGCCGGATTATAAGAAGCTCTTT.